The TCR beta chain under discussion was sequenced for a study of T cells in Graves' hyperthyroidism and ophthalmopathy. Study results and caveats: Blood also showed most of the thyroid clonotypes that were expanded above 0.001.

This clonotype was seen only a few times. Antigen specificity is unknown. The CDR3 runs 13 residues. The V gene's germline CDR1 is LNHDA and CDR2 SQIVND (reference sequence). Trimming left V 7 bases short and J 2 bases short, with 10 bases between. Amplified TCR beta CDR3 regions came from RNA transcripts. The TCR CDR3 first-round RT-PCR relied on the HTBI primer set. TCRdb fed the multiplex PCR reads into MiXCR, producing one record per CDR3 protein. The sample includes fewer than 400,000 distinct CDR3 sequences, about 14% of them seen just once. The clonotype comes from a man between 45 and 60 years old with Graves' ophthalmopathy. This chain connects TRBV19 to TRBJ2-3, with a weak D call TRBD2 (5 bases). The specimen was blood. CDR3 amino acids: CASKERNTDTQYF. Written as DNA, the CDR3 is TGTGCCAGTAAAGAGCGGAACACAGATACGCAGTATTTT. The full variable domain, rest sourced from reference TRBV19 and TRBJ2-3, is DGGITQSPKYLFRKEGQNVTLSCEQNLNHDAMYWYRQDPGQGLRLIYYSQIVNDFQKGDIAEGYSVSREKKESFPLTVTSAQKNPTAFYLCASKERNTDTQYFGPGTRLTVL.